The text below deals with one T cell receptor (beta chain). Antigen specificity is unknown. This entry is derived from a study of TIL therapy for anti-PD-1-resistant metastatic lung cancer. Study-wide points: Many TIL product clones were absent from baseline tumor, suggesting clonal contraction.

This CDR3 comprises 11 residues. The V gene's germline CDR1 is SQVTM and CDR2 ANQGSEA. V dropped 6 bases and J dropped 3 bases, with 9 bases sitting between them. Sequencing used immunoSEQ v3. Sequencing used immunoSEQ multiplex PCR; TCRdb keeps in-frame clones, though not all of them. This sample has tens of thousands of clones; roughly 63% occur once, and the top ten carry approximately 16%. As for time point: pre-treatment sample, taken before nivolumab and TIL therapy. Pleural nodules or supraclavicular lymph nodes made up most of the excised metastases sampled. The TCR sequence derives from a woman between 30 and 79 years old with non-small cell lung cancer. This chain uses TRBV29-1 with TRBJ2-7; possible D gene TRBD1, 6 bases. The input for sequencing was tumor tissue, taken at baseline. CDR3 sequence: CSVVGGYEQYF. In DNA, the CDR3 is TGCAGCGTCGTAGGGGGCTACGAGCAGTACTTC.